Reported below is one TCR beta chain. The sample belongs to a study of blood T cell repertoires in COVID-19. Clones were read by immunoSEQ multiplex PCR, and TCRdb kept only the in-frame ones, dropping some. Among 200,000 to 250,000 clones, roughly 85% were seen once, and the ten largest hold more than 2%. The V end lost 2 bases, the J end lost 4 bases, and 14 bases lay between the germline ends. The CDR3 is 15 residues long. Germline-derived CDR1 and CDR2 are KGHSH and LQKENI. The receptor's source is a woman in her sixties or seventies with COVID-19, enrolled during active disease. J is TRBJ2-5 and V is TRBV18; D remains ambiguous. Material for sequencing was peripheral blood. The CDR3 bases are TGTGCCAGCTCACCATTTCTAGTTGAAGGAGAGACCCAGTACTTC. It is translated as CASSPFLVEGETQYF.